The sequence of this T cell receptor (beta chain) was determined in a study of T cells in Graves' hyperthyroidism and ophthalmopathy. Study results and caveats: The model's output predicted ophthalmopathy at a median of roughly 6.9 months prior to onset. Separating ophthalmopathy from stable hyperthyroidism was achieved by a 13 V-J model. Among clonotypes expanded in thyroid above 0.001, most were also found in blood.

Amplified TCR beta CDR3 regions came from RNA transcripts. TCR CDR3 regions were first amplified by RT-PCR with HTBI primers. A single record per CDR3 protein comes from TCRdb applying MiXCR to the multiplex PCR reads. The data contain a few hundred thousand distinct CDR3 sequences, more than 15% of them singletons. This clonotype was seen at least ten times. What it recognizes is unknown. The V gene lost 0 bases and the J gene lost 10 bases, with 13 bases spanning the gap. Germline CDR1 reads SGHAT; CDR2 reads FQNNGV. The CDR3 is 14 residues long. The sequenced sample was blood. The source is a woman aged 30 to 39 with Graves' ophthalmopathy. V gene TRBV11-2 combines with J gene TRBJ1-3; D uncertain. The CDR3: CASSLDPTEATIYF. The CDR3 DNA is TGTGCCAGCAGCTTAGATCCAACAGAGGCGACCATATATTTT.